This T cell receptor (beta chain) was identified during a study of cytomegalovirus exposure and HLA in healthy donors. PCR involved 60 Vbeta and 13 Jbeta primers. TCRdb's table, derived via immunoSEQ multiplex PCR, lists solely in-frame clones and lacks some. The sample has 60,000 to 70,000 clones; around 80% are singletons. The germline CDR1 and CDR2 sequences are SGHDT and YYEEEE. V dropped 4 bases and J dropped 6 bases, with 19 bases sitting between them. The CDR3 totals 15 residues. Sequencing was performed on PBMCs. The chain combines TRBV5-6 with TRBJ1-1, with a tentative D call TRBD1 (5 bases). The sequence came from a middle-aged woman in good health and CMV-seropositive. The CDR3 spells CASSPGWGGSAEAFF. As DNA, the CDR3 is TGTGCCAGCAGCCCGGGGTGGGGGGGGAGCGCTGAAGCTTTCTTT.